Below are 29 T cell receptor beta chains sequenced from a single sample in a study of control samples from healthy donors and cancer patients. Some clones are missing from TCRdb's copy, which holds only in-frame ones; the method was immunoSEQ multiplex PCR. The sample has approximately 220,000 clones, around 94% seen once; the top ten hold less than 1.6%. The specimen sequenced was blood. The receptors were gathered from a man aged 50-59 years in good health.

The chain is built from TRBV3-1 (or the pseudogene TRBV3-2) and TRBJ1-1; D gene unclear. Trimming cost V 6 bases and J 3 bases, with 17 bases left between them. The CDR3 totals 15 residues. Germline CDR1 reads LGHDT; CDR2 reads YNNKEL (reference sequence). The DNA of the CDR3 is TGTGCCAGCAGTCTTGGACCGGGAGCGGACACTGAAGCTTTCTTT. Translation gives CASSLGPGADTEAFF.

The CDR3 DNA is TGTGCCAGCAGTCCAGCAAACCAAGAGACCCAGTACTTC. Protein product: CASSPANQETQYF. The V call is TRBV6-5, the J call TRBJ2-5; D call uncertain. This CDR3 is 13 amino acids long. Looked up from germline, CDR1 is MNHEY and CDR2 is SVGAGI. V lost 5 bases and J 0 bases, leaving 7 bases between the germline ends.

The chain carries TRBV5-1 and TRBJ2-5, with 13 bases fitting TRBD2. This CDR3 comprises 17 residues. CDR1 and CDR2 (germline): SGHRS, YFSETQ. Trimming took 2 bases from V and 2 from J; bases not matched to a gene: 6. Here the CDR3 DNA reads TGCGCCAGCAGCTTCGGACTAGCGGGGGCCCTGCAAGAGACCCAGTACTTC. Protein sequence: CASSFGLAGALQETQYF.

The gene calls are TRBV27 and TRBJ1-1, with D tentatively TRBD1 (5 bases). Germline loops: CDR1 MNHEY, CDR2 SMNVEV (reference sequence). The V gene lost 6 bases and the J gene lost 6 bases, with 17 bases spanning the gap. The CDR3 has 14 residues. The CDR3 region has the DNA TGTGCCAGCAGCCTGAACAGGCCGGGGGCTGAAGCTTTCTTT. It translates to CASSLNRPGAEAFF.

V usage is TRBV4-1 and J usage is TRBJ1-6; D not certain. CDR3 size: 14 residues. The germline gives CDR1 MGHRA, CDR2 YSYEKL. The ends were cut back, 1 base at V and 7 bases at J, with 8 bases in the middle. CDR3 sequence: CASSQVARNSPLHF. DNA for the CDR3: TGCGCCAGCAGCCAAGTCGCAAGGAATTCACCCCTCCACTTT.

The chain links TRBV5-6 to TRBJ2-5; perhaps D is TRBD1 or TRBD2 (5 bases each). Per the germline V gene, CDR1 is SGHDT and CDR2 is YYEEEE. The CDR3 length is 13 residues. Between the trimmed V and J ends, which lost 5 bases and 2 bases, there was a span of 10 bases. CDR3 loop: CASSGGAQETQYF. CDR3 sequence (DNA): TGTGCCAGCAGTGGGGGAGCTCAAGAGACCCAGTACTTC.

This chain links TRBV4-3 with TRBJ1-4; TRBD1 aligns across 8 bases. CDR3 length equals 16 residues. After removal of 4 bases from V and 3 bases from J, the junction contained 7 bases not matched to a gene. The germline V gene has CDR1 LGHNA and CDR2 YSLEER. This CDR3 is CASSLTGDRANEKLFF. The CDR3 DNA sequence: TGCGCCAGCAGCCTGACAGGGGATAGGGCTAATGAAAAACTGTTTTTT.

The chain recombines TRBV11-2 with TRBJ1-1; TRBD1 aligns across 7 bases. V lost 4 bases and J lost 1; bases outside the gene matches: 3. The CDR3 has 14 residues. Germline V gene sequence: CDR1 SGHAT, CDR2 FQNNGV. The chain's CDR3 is CASSSRTGNTEAFF. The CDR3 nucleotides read TGTGCCAGCAGCTCCAGGACAGGGAACACTGAAGCTTTCTTT.

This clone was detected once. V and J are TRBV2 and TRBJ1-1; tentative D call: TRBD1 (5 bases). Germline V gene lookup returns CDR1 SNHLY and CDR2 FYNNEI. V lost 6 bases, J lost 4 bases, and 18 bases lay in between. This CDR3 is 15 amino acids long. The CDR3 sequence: CASSLRPRGITEAFF. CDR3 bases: TGTGCCAGCAGCCTTCGCCCCCGGGGGATCACTGAAGCTTTCTTT.

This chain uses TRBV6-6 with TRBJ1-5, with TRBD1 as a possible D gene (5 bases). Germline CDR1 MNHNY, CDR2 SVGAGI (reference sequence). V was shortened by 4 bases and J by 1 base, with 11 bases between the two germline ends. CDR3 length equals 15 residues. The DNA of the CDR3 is TGTGCCAGCAGTTTGGGGGGTTTGAGCAATCAGCCCCAGCATTTT. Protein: CASSLGGLSNQPQHF.

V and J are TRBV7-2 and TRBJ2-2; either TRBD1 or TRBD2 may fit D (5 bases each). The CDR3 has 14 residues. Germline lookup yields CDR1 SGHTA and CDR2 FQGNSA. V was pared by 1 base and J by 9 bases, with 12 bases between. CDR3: CASSLGPGQRELFF. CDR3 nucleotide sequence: TGTGCCAGCAGCTTAGGACCGGGGCAGCGGGAGCTGTTTTTT.

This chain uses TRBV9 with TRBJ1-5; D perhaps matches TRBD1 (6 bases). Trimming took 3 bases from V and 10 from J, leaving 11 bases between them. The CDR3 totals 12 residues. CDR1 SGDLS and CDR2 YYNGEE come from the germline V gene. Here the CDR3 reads CASSAGVGPQHF. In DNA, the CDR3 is TGTGCCAGCAGCGCAGGGGTGGGTCCCCAGCATTTT.

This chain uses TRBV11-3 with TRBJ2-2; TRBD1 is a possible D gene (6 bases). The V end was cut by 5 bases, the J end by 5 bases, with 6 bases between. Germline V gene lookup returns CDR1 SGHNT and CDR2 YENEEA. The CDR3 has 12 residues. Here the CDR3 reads CASSGQTGELFF. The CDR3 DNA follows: TGTGCCAGCAGCGGACAGACCGGGGAGCTGTTTTTT. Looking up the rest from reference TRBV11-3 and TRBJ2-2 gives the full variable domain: EAGVVQSPRYKIIEKKQPVAFWCNPISGHNTLYWYLQNLGQGPELLIRYENEEAVDDSQLPKDRFSAERLKGVDSTLKIQPAELGDSAVYLCASSGQTGELFFGEGSRLTVL.

The CDR3, as DNA: TGTGCCACCAAAGGACAGGGCATCCACGAGCAGTACTTC. Protein sequence: CATKGQGIHEQYF. The gene calls are TRBV6-6 and TRBJ2-7; TRBD1 matches 8 bases. V dropped 10 bases and J dropped 5; count of bases not matched to a gene: 10. The CDR3 runs 13 residues. Per germline, CDR1 MNHNY and CDR2 SVGAGI (reference sequence).

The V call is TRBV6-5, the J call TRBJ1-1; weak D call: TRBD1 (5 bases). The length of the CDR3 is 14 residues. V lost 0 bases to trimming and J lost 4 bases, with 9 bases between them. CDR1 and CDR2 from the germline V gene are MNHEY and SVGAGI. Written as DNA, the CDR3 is TGTGCCAGCAGTTACTCGGGGACTCCCACTGAAGCTTTCTTT. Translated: CASSYSGTPTEAFF.

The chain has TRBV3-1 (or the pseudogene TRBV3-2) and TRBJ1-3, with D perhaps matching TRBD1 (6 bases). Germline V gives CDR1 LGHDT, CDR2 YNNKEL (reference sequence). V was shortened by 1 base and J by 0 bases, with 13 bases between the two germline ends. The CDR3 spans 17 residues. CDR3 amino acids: CASSQAGQIRSGNTIYF. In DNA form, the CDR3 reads TGTGCCAGCAGCCAAGCCGGACAGATCCGCTCTGGAAACACCATATATTTT.

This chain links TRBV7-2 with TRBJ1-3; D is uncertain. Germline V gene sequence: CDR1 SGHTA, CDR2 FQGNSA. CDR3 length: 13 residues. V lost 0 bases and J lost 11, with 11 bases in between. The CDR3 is CASSLAATRAIYF. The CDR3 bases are TGTGCCAGCAGCTTAGCGGCGACAAGGGCCATATATTTT.

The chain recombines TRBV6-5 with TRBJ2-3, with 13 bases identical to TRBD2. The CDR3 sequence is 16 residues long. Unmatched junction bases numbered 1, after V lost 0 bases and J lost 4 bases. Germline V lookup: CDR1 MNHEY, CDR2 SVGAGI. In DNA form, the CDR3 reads TGTGCCAGCAGTTACTCGGGACTAGCGGGGCCAGATACGCAGTATTTT. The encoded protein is CASSYSGLAGPDTQYF.

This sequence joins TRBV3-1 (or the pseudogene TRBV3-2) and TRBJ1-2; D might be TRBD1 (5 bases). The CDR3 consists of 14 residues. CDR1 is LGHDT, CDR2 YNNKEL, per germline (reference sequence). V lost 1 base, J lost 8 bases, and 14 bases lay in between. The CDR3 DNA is TGTGCCAGCAGCCAAGGAACCACAGGTCGGGGCTACACCTTC. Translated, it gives CASSQGTTGRGYTF.

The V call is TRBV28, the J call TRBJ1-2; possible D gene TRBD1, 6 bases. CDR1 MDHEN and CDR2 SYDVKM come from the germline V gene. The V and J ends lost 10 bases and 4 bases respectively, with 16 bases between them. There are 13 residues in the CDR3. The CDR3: CATSTDRSYGYTF. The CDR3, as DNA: TGTGCCACCTCGACGGACAGAAGCTATGGCTACACCTTC.

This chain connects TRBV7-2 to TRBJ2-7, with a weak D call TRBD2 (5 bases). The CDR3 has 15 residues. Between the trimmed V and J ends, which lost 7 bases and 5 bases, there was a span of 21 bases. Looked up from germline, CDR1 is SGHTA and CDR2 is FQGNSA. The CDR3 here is CASTPGFGPQDEQYF. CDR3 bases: TGTGCCAGCACCCCGGGGTTCGGGCCCCAGGACGAGCAGTACTTC. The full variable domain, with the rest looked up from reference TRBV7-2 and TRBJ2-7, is GAGVSQSPSNKVTEKGKDVELRCDPISGHTALYWYRQSLGQGLEFLIYFQGNSAPDKSGLPSDRFSAERTGGSVSTLTIQRTQQEDSAVYLCASTPGFGPQDEQYFGPGTRLTVT.

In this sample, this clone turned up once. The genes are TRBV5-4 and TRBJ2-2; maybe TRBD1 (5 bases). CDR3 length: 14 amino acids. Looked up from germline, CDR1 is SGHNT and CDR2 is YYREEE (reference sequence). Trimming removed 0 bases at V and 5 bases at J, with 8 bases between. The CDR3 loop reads CASSLGQQTGELFF. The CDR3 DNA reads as TGTGCCAGCAGCTTGGGACAGCAAACCGGGGAGCTGTTTTTT.

CDR3 amino acids: CASSQDIPGGNTQYF. The CDR3 region has the DNA TGTGCCAGCAGCCAAGATATTCCTGGCGGAAATACGCAGTATTTT. The rearrangement links TRBV3-1 (or the pseudogene TRBV3-2) to TRBJ2-3; D gene unclear. V was pared by 0 bases and J by 7 bases, with 14 bases between. Germline CDR1 LGHDT, CDR2 YNNKEL (reference sequence). The CDR3 length is 15 residues.

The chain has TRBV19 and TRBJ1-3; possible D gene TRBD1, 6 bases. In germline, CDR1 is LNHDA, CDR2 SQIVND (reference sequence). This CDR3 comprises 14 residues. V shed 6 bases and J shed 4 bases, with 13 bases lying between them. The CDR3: CASSLQGTGNTIYF. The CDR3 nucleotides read TGTGCCAGTAGCCTACAGGGTACAGGAAACACCATATATTTT. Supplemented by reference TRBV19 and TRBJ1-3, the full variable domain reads DGGITQSPKYLFRKEGQNVTLSCEQNLNHDAMYWYRQDPGQGLRLIYYSQIVNDFQKGDIAEGYSVSREKKESFPLTVTSAQKNPTAFYLCASSLQGTGNTIYFGEGSWLTVV.

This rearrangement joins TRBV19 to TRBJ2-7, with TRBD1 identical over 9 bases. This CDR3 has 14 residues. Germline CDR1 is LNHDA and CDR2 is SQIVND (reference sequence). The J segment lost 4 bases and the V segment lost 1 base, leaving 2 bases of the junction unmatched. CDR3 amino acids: CASSIAGTGYEQYF. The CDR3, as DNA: TGTGCCAGTAGTATAGCCGGGACAGGGTACGAGCAGTACTTC.

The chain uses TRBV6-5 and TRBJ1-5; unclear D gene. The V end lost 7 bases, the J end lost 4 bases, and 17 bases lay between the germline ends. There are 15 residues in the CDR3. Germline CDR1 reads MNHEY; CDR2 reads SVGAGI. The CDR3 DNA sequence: TGTGCCAGCATAAGTGGAATACGGACTAATCAGCCCCAGCATTTT. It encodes CASISGIRTNQPQHF.

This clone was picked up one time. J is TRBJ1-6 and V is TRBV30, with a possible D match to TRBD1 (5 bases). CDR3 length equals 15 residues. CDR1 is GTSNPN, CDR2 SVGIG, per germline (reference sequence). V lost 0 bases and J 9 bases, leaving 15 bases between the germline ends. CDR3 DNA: TGTGCCTGGAGTGTAAATTCAGGAAGGGGTTCACCCCTCCACTTT. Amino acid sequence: CAWSVNSGRGSPLHF.

CDR3: CASSLGRVGSREQYV. The CDR3 DNA reads as TGTGCCAGCAGTCTGGGCAGAGTAGGGTCGCGAGAGCAGTACGTC. The chain uses TRBV28 and TRBJ2-7; D unclear. The germline V gene has CDR1 MDHEN and CDR2 SYDVKM. V was cut by 5 bases and J by 7 bases, with 21 bases left in between. The length of the CDR3 is 15 residues.

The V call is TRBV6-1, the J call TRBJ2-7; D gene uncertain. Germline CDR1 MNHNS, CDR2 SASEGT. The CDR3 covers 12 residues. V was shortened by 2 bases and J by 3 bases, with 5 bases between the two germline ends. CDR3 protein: CASSELGYEQYV. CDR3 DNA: TGTGCCAGCAGTGAATTGGGCTACGAGCAGTACGTC.